These T cell receptor beta chains were read from a single sample in a study of cytomegalovirus exposure and HLA in healthy donors. Produced via immunoSEQ multiplex PCR; TCRdb's table is partial and in-frame only. The sample has under 200,000 clones; around 80% are singletons. The material sequenced was PBMCs. Source of these receptors: a man aged 35 to 55 in good health and CMV-seronegative. Each CDR3 is given with its conserved first and last residue. Each record gives: D gene, J gene, clone size, V gene, CDR3 DNA, CDR3 protein. A D gene is named only where the DNA matches it firmly. Rows may omit the clone size; those that give it use once, few, many or a size class.

>.|TRBJ2-6|.|TRBV9
TGTGCCAGCAGCGTAGATCCCCCAGGGGAGTCTGGGGCCAACGTCCTGACTTTC
CASSVDPPGESGANVLTF
>.|TRBJ1-1|.|TRBV10-3
TGTGCCATCGGGGCCGACAAATCCAACACTGAAGCTTTCTTT
CAIGADKSNTEAFF
>TRBD1|TRBJ2-7|.|TRBV7-3
TGTGCCAGCAGCTTCGGGACAGCACCAACCTACGAGCAGTACTTC
CASSFGTAPTYEQYF
>TRBD2|TRBJ2-1|.|TRBV5-4
TGTGCCAGCAGCTTGCCCCTAGCGGGGAGCAATGAGCAGTTCTTC
CASSLPLAGSNEQFF
>TRBD2|TRBJ2-3|.|TRBV6-6
TGTGCCAGCCACTTGGGACTAGCGACAGATACGCAGTATTTT
CASHLGLATDTQYF
>TRBD2|TRBJ2-7|.|TRBV29-1
TGCAGCGTTGAAGGTACTAGCGAGAGCTCCTACGAGCAGTACTTC
CSVEGTSESSYEQYF
>.|TRBJ1-2|.|TRBV10-3
TGTGCCATCAGTGATAGAGAGAGTTCTAACTATGGCTACACCTTC
CAISDRESSNYGYTF
>.|TRBJ2-2|few|TRBV4-3
TGCGCCAGCAGCCAACAGGGGTACGGGGAGCTGTTTTTT
CASSQQGYGELFF
>TRBD1|TRBJ2-5|.|TRBV30
TGTGCCTCTTGGCGGGGACAGGGGTCAGAGACCCAGTACTTC
CASWRGQGSETQYF
>TRBD1|TRBJ2-1|.|TRBV5-1
TGCGCCAGCAGCCCGGGACAGAACTCCTACAATGAGCAGTTCTTC
CASSPGQNSYNEQFF
>.|TRBJ1-2|few|TRBV7-9
TGTGCCAGCAGCCGGGGGGAAGGGAGCTATGGCTACACCTTC
CASSRGEGSYGYTF
>.|TRBJ1-6|.|TRBV28
TGTGCCAGCAGCCTTCTAGATGTGGGGCGTTCACCCCTCCACTTT
CASSLLDVGRSPLHF